This section outlines one T cell receptor beta chain sequence together with its context. Its antigen remains unidentified. This entry comes from a study of PD-1 blockade in classical Hodgkin lymphoma. The data were produced by immunoSEQ multiplex PCR, yet TCRdb's version contains in-frame clones alone and is incomplete. This table holds roughly 42,000 clones, 69% found once. Findings of the study overall: Nothing has yet pinned down what causes the repertoire differences, possibly disease activity or prior therapy. At C4D1, TCR diversity had climbed significantly for CD4+ cells, though not for CD8+ cells. As was reported, newly diagnosed patients showed lower baseline TCR diversity than healthy donors did. Initiation of nivolumab under 1 year after ASCT led to exclusion of patients.

Time point denoted: cycle 4 day 1 (C4D1), after about 6 weeks of nivolumab. The patients all showed relapse after autologous stem cell transplantation, while their brentuximab vedotin exposure varied. The CDR3 has 14 residues. V lost 3 bases and J lost 0, with 9 bases in between. Germline-derived CDR1 and CDR2 are ENHRY and SYGVKD. The sequences come from peripheral blood mononuclear cells (PBMCs), collected before the fourth cycle of nivolumab. The receptor comes from a human donor with classical Hodgkin lymphoma. This chain connects TRBV10-3 to TRBJ2-7, with a weak D call TRBD1 (6 bases). The CDR3 bases are TGTGCCATCAGTGATTTGGACAGCTCCTACGAGCAGTACTTC. Translation gives CAISDLDSSYEQYF.